This T cell receptor beta chain was sequenced in a study of cytomegalovirus exposure and HLA in healthy donors. To note about this clone: The antigen is undetermined.

Primers for the PCR totalled 60 Vbeta and 13 Jbeta. Sequenced by immunoSEQ multiplex PCR; TCRdb stores in-frame clones only, minus some. There are 90,000 to 110,000 clones in the sample; around 86% occur only once, and over 2% lies in the top ten. Study conclusions and caveats: Reportedly, cytomegalovirus status was diagnosed with high sensitivity and specificity. Several V segments, TRBV6-2 and TRBV6-3 among them, could not be told apart and were dropped.

Germline V CDR1 and CDR2: SQVTM, ANQGSEA. V lost 4 bases, J lost 5 bases, and 11 bases lay in between. The CDR3 loop spans 12 amino acids. The origin of this receptor is a woman younger than 45 in good health and CMV-seronegative. Sequencing was done on a sample of PBMCs. V usage is TRBV29-1 and J usage is TRBJ2-5; D call uncertain. The CDR3 reads CSVAPLYETQYF. CDR3 sequence (DNA): TGCAGCGTTGCCCCCCTATACGAGACCCAGTACTTC.